What follows is one TCR beta chain and its context. Its antigen remains unknown. This record belongs to a study of T cell responses to AZD1222 COVID-19 vaccine. Whole-study findings and limits: Per reports, nearly half of all spike-specific TCRs target regions that are unmutated in variants. The sample set comprised mostly white British donors with more females, and clonal diversity was possibly underestimated.

The data were produced by immunoSEQ multiplex PCR, yet TCRdb's version contains in-frame clones alone and is incomplete. This sample has some 150,000 clones, with approximately 90% found just once. There are 14 residues in the CDR3. Germline lookup yields CDR1 SEHNR and CDR2 FQNEAQ (reference sequence). V was clipped by 4 bases and J by 7 bases; unmatched bases: 6. The genes are TRBV7-9 and TRBJ2-1; 8 bases are shared with TRBD1. The clonotype comes from an adult in good health. The sequenced sample was peripheral blood, obtained on day 0 of AZD1222 vaccination. The DNA for the CDR3 is TGTGCCAGCAGCTCAAACAGGGACAGGAATGAGCAGTTCTTC. Protein product: CASSSNRDRNEQFF.